The T cell receptor (beta chain) described here comes from a study of T cells in localized non-small cell lung cancer. Whole-study results and caveats: Because sequencing included only one region (of the tumor), heterogeneity remains possible. Longer overall survival accompanied higher blood T cell density. Adjacent lung exhibited a median of approximately 59 among the 100 most abundant tumor clones. Adjacent uninvolved lung tissue had the highest T cell clonality, exceeding tumor.

A remark on this clone: Antigen unknown.

Deletions cut 2 bases from V and 1 base from J, with 8 bases between. The CDR3 covers 14 residues. The germline CDR1 and CDR2 sequences are MNHEY and SMNVEV (reference sequence). This table comes from immunoSEQ multiplex PCR, and its TCRdb copy is limited to in-frame clones, with some not included. Here the sample spans around 80,000 clones, over 60% being singletons. The sequencing used PBMCs, collected before any cancer treatment. The gene calls are TRBV27 and TRBJ1-1; a weak D match, TRBD1 (5 bases). This clonotype was obtained from a man between 40 and 70 years old with stage II squamous cell lung carcinoma. For the CDR3, the DNA is TGTGCCAGCAGTTTAATGGGGGGGAACACTGAAGCTTTCTTT. Its translation: CASSLMGGNTEAFF.